This paragraph reports one T cell receptor (beta chain). TCRdb recomputed calls from the PCR reads with MiXCR, one row per CDR3 protein. Here the sample spans under 25,000 distinct CDR3 sequences, under 70% being singletons. These data come from a study of CD4 and CD8 cells across lung adenocarcinoma regions. Samples came from patients with localized non-small cell lung adenocarcinoma. Sample: CD8+ T cells from the center of a lung tumor. This TCR derives from a female donor with lung adenocarcinoma. The CD4 and CD8 labels of this study may be unreliable.

The CDR3 loop reads CASSLSYEQFF. The CDR3 DNA reads as TGTGCCAGCAGCTTATCTTATGAGCAGTTCTTC. This chain links TRBV7-2 with TRBJ2-1; D is ambiguous. This CDR3 is 11 amino acids long. V lost 2 bases, J lost 8 bases, and 4 bases lay in between. Per germline, CDR1 SGHTA and CDR2 FQGNSA.